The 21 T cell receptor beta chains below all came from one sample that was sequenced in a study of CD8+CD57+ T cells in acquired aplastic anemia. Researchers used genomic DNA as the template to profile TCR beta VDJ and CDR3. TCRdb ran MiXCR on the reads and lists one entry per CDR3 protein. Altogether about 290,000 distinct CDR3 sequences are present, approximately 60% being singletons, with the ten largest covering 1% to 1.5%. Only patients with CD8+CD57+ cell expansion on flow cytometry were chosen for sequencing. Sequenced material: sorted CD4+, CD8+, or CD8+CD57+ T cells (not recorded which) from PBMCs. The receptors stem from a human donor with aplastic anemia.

CDR3 residues: CASSLSSTSYEQFF. CDR3 bases: TGTGCCAGCAGTCTATCCTCGACTAGCTATGAGCAGTTCTTC. This chain joins TRBV6-1 and TRBJ2-1; 7 bases are a match to TRBD2. The CDR3 covers 14 residues. V lost 5 bases and J lost 8; bases outside the gene matches: 9. Germline V gene sequence: CDR1 MNHNS, CDR2 SASEGT.

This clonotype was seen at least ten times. The CDR3 is CATLWGSYGYTF. CDR3 DNA: TGTGCCACCTTATGGGGCAGCTATGGCTACACCTTC. The chain recombines TRBV6-1 with TRBJ1-2, with a weak D call TRBD1 (5 bases). V lost 10 bases to trimming and J lost 4 bases, with 13 bases between them. The CDR3 consists of 12 residues. From germline, CDR1 is MNHNS and CDR2 SASEGT.

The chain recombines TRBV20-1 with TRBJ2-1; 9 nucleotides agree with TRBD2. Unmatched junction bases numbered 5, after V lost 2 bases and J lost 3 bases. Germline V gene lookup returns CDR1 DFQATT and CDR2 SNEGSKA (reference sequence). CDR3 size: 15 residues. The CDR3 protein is CSARSSGSLYNEQFF. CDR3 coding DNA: TGCAGTGCTAGAAGTAGCGGGAGCCTCTACAATGAGCAGTTCTTC.

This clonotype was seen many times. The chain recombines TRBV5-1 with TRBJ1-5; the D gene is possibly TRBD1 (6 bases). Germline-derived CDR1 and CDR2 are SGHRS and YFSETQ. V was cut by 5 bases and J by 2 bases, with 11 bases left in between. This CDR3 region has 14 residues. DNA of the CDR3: TGCGCCAGCAGTCCAGGGGAGGGCAATCAGCCCCAGCATTTT. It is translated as CASSPGEGNQPQHF.

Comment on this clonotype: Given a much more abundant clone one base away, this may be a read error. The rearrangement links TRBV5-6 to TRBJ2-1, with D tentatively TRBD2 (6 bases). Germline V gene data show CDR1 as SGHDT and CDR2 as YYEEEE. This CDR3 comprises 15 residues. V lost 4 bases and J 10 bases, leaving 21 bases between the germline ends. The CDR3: CASSGRTTNTYEQFF. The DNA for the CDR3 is TGTGCCAGCAGCGGGAGGACAACCAATACCTACGAGCAGTTCTTC.

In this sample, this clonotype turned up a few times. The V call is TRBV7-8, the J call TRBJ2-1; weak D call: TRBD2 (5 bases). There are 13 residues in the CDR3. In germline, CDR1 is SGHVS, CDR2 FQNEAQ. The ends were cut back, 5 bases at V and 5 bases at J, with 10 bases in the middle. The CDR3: CASSPREDNEQFF. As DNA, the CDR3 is TGTGCCAGCAGCCCCCGGGAAGACAATGAGCAGTTCTTC.

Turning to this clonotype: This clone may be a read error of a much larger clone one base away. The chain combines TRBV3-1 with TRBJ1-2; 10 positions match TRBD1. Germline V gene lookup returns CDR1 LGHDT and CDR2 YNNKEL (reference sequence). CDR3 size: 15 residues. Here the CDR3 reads CASSHPGQGNYDYTF. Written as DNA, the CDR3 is TGTGCCAGCAGCCATCCGGGACAGGGGAACTATGACTACACCTTC.

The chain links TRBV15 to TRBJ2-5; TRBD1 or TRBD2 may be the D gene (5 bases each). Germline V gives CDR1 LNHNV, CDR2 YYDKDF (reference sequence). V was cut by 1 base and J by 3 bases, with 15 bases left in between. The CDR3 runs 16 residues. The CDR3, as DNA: TGTGCCACCAGCAGAGTTAATATTGGGGGTAAAGAGACCCAGTACTTC. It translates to CATSRVNIGGKETQYF.

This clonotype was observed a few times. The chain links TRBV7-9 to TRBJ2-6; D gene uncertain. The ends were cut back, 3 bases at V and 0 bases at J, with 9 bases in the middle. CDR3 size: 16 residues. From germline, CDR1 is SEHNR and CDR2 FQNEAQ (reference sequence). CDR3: CASSLAGSSGANVLTF. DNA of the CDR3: TGTGCCAGCAGCTTGGCAGGAAGCTCTGGGGCCAACGTCCTGACTTTC. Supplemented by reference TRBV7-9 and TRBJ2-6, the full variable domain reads DTGVSQNPRHKITKRGQNVTFRCDPISEHNRLYWYRQTLGQGPEFLTYFQNEAQLEKSRLLSDRFSAERPKGSFSTLEIQRTEQGDSAMYLCASSLAGSSGANVLTFGAGSRLTVL.

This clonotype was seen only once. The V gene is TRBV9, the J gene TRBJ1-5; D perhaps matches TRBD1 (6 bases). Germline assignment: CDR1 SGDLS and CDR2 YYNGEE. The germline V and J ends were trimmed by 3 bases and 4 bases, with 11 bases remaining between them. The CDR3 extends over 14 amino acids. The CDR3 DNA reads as TGTGCCAGCAGCGAACAGGGAACAAATCAGCCCCAGCATTTT. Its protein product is CASSEQGTNQPQHF.

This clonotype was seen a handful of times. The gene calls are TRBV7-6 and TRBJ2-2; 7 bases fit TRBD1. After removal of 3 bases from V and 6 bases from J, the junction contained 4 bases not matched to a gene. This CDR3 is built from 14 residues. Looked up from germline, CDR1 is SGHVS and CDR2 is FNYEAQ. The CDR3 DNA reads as TGTGCCAGCAGCTTCGCAGGGGGTTCCGGGGAGCTGTTTTTT. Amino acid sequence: CASSFAGGSGELFF.

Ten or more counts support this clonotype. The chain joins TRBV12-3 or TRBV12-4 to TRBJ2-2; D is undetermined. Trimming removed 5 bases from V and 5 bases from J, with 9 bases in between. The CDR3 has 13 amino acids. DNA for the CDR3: TGTGCCAGCAGTATTAGAGATACCGGGGAGCTGTTTTTT. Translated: CASSIRDTGELFF.

The CDR3 is CSVEGGGGYTF. In DNA form, the CDR3 reads TGCAGCGTTGAAGGGGGGGGTGGGTACACCTTC. The J gene is TRBJ1-2, the V gene TRBV29-1; weak D call: TRBD1 (5 bases). The CDR3 consists of 11 residues. From germline, CDR1 is SQVTM and CDR2 ANQGSEA. Trimming left V 1 base short and J 11 bases short, with 11 bases between.

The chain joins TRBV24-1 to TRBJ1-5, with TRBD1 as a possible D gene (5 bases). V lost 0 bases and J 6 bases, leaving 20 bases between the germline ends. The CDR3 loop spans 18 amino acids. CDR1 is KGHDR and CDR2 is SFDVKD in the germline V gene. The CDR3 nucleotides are TGTGCCACCAGTGATTTGAGGCGGACAAAACGGGTGGGTCAGCCCCAGCATTTT. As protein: CATSDLRRTKRVGQPQHF.

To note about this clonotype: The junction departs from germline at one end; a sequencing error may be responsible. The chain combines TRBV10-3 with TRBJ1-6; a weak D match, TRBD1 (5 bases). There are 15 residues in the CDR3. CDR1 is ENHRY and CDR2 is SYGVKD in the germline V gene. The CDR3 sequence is CVISEYDSLNSPLHF. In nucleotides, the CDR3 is TGTGTCATCAGTGAGTACGACAGTCTCAATTCACCCCTCCACTTT.

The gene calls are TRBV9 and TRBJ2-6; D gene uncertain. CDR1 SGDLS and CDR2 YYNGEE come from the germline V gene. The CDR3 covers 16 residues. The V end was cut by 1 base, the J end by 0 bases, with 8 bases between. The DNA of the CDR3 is TGTGCCAGCAGCGTAAATAGGTTCTCTGGGGCCAACGTCCTGACTTTC. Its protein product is CASSVNRFSGANVLTF.

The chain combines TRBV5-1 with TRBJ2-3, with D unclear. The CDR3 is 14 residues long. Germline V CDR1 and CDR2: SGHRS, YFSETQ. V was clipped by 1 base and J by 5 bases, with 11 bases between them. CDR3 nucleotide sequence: TGCGCCAGCAGCTTGTCTACGGGCGTAGATACGCAGTATTTT. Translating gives CASSLSTGVDTQYF. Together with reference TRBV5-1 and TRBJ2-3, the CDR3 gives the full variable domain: KAGVTQTPRYLIKTRGQQVTLSCSPISGHRSVSWYQQTPGQGLQFLFEYFSETQRNKGNFPGRFSGRQFSNSRSEMNVSTLELGDSALYLCASSLSTGVDTQYFGPGTRLTVL.

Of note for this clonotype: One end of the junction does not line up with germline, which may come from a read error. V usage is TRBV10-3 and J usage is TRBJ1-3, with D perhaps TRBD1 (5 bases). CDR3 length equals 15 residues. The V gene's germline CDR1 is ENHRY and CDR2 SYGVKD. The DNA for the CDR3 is TGTGCCATCGGTGAGTCGAGGGGAACCGGAAACACCATATATTTT. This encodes CAIGESRGTGNTIYF.

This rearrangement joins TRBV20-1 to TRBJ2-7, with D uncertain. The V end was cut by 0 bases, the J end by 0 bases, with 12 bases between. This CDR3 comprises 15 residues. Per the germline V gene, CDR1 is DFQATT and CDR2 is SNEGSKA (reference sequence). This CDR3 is CSARDLRVSSYEQYF. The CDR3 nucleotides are TGCAGTGCTAGAGATTTGCGCGTTAGCTCCTACGAGCAGTACTTC.

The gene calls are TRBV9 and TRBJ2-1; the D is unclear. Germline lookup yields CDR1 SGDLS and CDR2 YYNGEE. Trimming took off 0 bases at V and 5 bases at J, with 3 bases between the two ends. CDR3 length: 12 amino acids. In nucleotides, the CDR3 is TGTGCCAGCAGCGTAGGTGACAATGAGCAGTTCTTC. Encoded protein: CASSVGDNEQFF.

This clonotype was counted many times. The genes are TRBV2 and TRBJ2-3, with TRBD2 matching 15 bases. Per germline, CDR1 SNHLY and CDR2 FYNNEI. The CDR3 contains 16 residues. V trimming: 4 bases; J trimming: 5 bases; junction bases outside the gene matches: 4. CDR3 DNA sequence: TGTGCCAGCAGTGTCGGACTAGCGGGAGGGATAGATACGCAGTATTTT. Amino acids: CASSVGLAGGIDTQYF.